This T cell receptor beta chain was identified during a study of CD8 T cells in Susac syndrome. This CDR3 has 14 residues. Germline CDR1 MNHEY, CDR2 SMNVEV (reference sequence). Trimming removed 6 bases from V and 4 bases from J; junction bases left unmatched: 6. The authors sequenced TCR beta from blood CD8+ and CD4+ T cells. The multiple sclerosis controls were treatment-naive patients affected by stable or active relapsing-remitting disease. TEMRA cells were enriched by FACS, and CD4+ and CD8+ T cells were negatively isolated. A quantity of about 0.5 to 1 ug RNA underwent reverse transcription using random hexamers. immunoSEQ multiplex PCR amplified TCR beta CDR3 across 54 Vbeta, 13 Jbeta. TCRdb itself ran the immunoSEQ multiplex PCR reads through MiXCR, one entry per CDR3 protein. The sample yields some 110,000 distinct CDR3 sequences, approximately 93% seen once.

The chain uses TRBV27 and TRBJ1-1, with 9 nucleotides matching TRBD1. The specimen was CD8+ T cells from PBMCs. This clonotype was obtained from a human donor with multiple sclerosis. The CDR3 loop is CASSRDRELTEAFF. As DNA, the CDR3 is TGTGCCAGCAGCCGGGACAGGGAACTCACTGAAGCTTTCTTT.